The 2 T cell receptor beta chains reported below all come from one sample, sequenced in a study of cytomegalovirus exposure and HLA in healthy donors. 60 Vbeta and 13 Jbeta primers were used in PCR. Some clones are missing from TCRdb's copy, which holds only in-frame ones; the method was immunoSEQ multiplex PCR. Seen here are about 190,000 clones, about 90% observed once, and the top ten hold 1.3%. Sample: PBMCs. The receptors come from a man between 25 and 39 years old in good health and CMV-seronegative.

This rearrangement joins TRBV5-6 to TRBJ2-7; D call uncertain. Trimming removed 0 bases from V and 6 bases from J, with 7 bases in between. The CDR3 has 12 amino acids. The germline CDR1 and CDR2 sequences are SGHDT and YYEEEE. CDR3 protein: CASSLVRGEQYF. The CDR3 DNA follows: TGTGCCAGCAGCTTGGTCCGCGGCGAGCAGTACTTC.

The chain joins TRBV7-9 to TRBJ1-4; a weak D match, TRBD1 (5 bases). The V gene's germline CDR1 is SEHNR and CDR2 FQNEAQ (reference sequence). V was clipped by 5 bases and J by 5 bases, with 12 bases between them. This CDR3 has 14 amino acids. CDR3 loop: CASSPVDRNEKLFF. In DNA form, the CDR3 reads TGTGCCAGCAGCCCCGTCGACAGAAATGAAAAACTGTTTTTT. Variable domain in full (rest from reference TRBV7-9 and TRBJ1-4): DTGVSQNPRHKITKRGQNVTFRCDPISEHNRLYWYRQTLGQGPEFLTYFQNEAQLEKSRLLSDRFSAERPKGSFSTLEIQRTEQGDSAMYLCASSPVDRNEKLFFGSGTQLSVL.